This T cell receptor (beta chain) was identified during a study of cytomegalovirus exposure and HLA in healthy donors. The PCR contained 60 Vbeta and 13 Jbeta primers. Here immunoSEQ multiplex PCR was the method, and the copy in TCRdb shows in-frame clones only, minus some. The sample consists of 80,000 to 100,000 clones, 60% to 80% of them appearing once. There are 13 residues in the CDR3. The V gene lost 7 bases and the J gene lost 1 base, with 10 bases spanning the gap. Germline CDR1 reads SGHTA; CDR2 reads FQGTGA. This receptor was obtained from a man aged 35-49 years in good health and CMV-seronegative. The sequenced sample consisted of PBMCs. The genes are TRBV7-3 and TRBJ1-1; the D is unclear. The CDR3 DNA sequence: TGTGCCAGCACCGAAAGTAGGAACACTGAAGCTTTCTTT. It yields the protein CASTESRNTEAFF.